Shown below are 25 T cell receptor beta chains from a single sample sequenced in a study of blood T cell repertoires in COVID-19. Profiling relied on immunoSEQ multiplex PCR, and the TCRdb table lists in-frame clones only, not all of them. The sample consists of 270,000 or so clones, about four fifths of them appearing once. Specimen: peripheral blood. The receptor set was obtained from an older woman with active or convalescent COVID-19.

J is TRBJ1-1 and V is TRBV19; TRBD1 aligns across 7 bases. The V segment lost 7 bases and the J segment 1 base; nucleotides outside the gene matches: 9. CDR3 length equals 15 residues. The germline gives CDR1 LNHDA, CDR2 SQIVND (reference sequence). The CDR3: CASIEIGQANTEAFF. CDR3 DNA: TGTGCCAGTATAGAGATTGGACAGGCGAACACTGAAGCTTTCTTT.

CDR3 bases: TGTGCCAGCAGCGTAGAACCAGGGGGCTCGAACACTGAAGCTTTCTTT. Translating it yields CASSVEPGGSNTEAFF. The rearrangement joins TRBV9 to TRBJ1-1; 8 bases line up with TRBD1. CDR3 length: 16 residues. V lost 0 bases, J lost 1 base, and 5 bases stayed unmatched. Germline V gives CDR1 SGDLS, CDR2 YYNGEE.

This chain joins TRBV10-3 and TRBJ1-1, with 8 bases fitting TRBD1. The CDR3 sequence is 16 residues long. V shed 8 bases and J 0 bases; nucleotides not matched to a gene: 11. Per the germline V gene, CDR1 is ENHRY and CDR2 is SYGVKD. The CDR3 loop reads CAIRLDRVAMNTEAFF. CDR3 sequence (DNA): TGTGCCATCCGCCTGGACAGGGTTGCTATGAACACTGAAGCTTTCTTT.

This clone appeared once. This chain joins TRBV19 and TRBJ2-3, with 7 positions matching TRBD2. CDR1 and CDR2 from the germline V gene are LNHDA and SQIVND (reference sequence). The ends lost 8 bases at V and 6 bases at J; junction bases unmatched: 17. This CDR3 is 16 amino acids long. CDR3 bases: TGTGCCAGTCACCCGTCCCCGGGGGGACGTCAGGATACGCAGTATTTT. Translation gives CASHPSPGGRQDTQYF.

This clone was seen a handful of times. V is TRBV18 and J is TRBJ2-7, with D possibly being TRBD2 (5 bases). Trimming cost V 0 bases and J 3 bases, with 9 bases left between them. This CDR3 comprises 14 residues. CDR1 and CDR2 (germline): KGHSH, LQKENI. This CDR3 reads CASSPPTGNYEQYF. CDR3 in DNA: TGTGCCAGCTCACCACCGACGGGGAACTACGAGCAGTACTTC. The variable domain in full, completed from reference TRBV18 and TRBJ2-7, reads NAGVMQNPRHLVRRRGQEARLRCSPMKGHSHVYWYRQLPEEGLKFMVYLQKENIIDESGMPKERFSAEFPKEGPSILRIQQVVRGDSAAYFCASSPPTGNYEQYFGPGTRLTVT.

V is TRBV27 and J is TRBJ1-4; TRBD1 is a possible D gene (6 bases). From germline, CDR1 is MNHEY and CDR2 SMNVEV (reference sequence). Trimming took 2 bases from V and 8 from J, leaving 12 bases between them. The CDR3 extends over 14 amino acids. The CDR3, as DNA: TGTGCCAGCAGTTTAAGAACAGGGAGCGAAAAACTGTTTTTT. Encoded protein: CASSLRTGSEKLFF.

This clone was seen a single time. This rearrangement joins TRBV7-3 to TRBJ1-1; D remains unclear. V lost 2 bases and J 3 bases, leaving 13 bases between the germline ends. Germline lookup yields CDR1 SGHTA and CDR2 FQGTGA. The CDR3 has 15 residues. As DNA, the CDR3 is TGTGCCAGCAGCTTACATGGGAGGGTCGACACTGAAGCTTTCTTT. As protein: CASSLHGRVDTEAFF.

The rearrangement links TRBV19 to TRBJ1-2; 7 bases align to TRBD1. Per germline, CDR1 LNHDA and CDR2 SQIVND (reference sequence). The V and J ends lost 6 bases and 2 bases, in that order; junction bases with no gene match: 9. This CDR3 region has 15 residues. In nucleotides, the CDR3 is TGTGCCAGTAGAGCCGGGACAGTGACCAACTATGGCTACACCTTC. The encoded protein is CASRAGTVTNYGYTF. Complete variable domain (other parts from reference TRBV19 and TRBJ1-2): DGGITQSPKYLFRKEGQNVTLSCEQNLNHDAMYWYRQDPGQGLRLIYYSQIVNDFQKGDIAEGYSVSREKKESFPLTVTSAQKNPTAFYLCASRAGTVTNYGYTFGSGTRLTVV.

This chain uses TRBV13 with TRBJ2-3; 8 nucleotides align to TRBD1. After removal of 7 bases from V and 4 bases from J, the junction contained 10 bases not matched to a gene. The germline V gene has CDR1 PRHDT and CDR2 FYEKMQ (reference sequence). This CDR3 has 15 residues. CDR3 bases: TGTGCCAGCACCCGAGGGGCAGGGGGCTCAGATACGCAGTATTTT. Its translation: CASTRGAGGSDTQYF.

Only one count was recorded for this clone. The chain combines TRBV19 with TRBJ2-5; TRBD2 aligns across 7 bases. V was pared by 3 bases and J by 3 bases, with 10 bases of the junction left unmatched. In germline, CDR1 is LNHDA, CDR2 SQIVND (reference sequence). The CDR3 runs to 16 residues. The CDR3 region is CASSIQSGGGKETQYF. As DNA, the CDR3 is TGTGCCAGTAGTATTCAGTCGGGGGGAGGGAAAGAGACCCAGTACTTC.

Worth noting for this clone: Mismatch with germline at one junction end may stem from a read error. This sample includes further DNA sequences coding for the same CDR3. The chain is built from TRBV7-2 and TRBJ1-2, with D tentatively TRBD1 (6 bases). Germline V gives CDR1 SGHTA, CDR2 FQGNSA. CDR3 length equals 14 residues. CDR3 region: CASSPGGGLYGYTF. CDR3 bases: TGTGCCAGCAGCCCTGGGGGGGGGCTCTATGGCTACACTTTC.

To note about this clone: One end of the junction is discordant with germline, which a read error may explain. The V gene is TRBV5-6, the J gene TRBJ2-7; 7 bases agree with TRBD1. CDR3 length: 11 amino acids. Germline V gives CDR1 SGHDT, CDR2 YYEEEE. The CDR3 protein is CASSSPGGPHF. DNA of the CDR3: TGTGCCAGCAGCTCTCCAGGGGGACCTCACTTC.

The chain links TRBV5-1 to TRBJ1-2, with 8 bases aligning to TRBD1. Trimming took 0 bases from V and 5 from J; bases not matched to a gene: 9. Germline values: CDR1 SGHRS, CDR2 YFSETQ. The CDR3 spans 16 residues. CDR3 coding DNA: TGCGCCAGCAGCTTGGCCGGGACAGGAAGTAGGTATGGCTACACCTTC. It is translated as CASSLAGTGSRYGYTF.

The table lists this clone with many counts. This chain links TRBV4-3 with TRBJ1-1; the D gene is possibly TRBD1 (5 bases). Trimming pared 5 bases from V and 7 bases from J, leaving 29 bases between. Germline loops: CDR1 LGHNA, CDR2 YSLEER. The CDR3 length is 18 residues. CDR3 amino acids: CASSSRGGRSGTSLEAFF. The CDR3 DNA is TGCGCCAGCAGCTCCAGAGGCGGGCGATCTGGGACTTCACTTGAAGCTTTCTTT.

The chain recombines TRBV2 with TRBJ1-1; 10 bases line up with TRBD1. The CDR3 has 15 amino acids. Germline CDR1 and CDR2: SNHLY and FYNNEI. J lost 7 bases, V lost 1 base, and 6 bases had no gene match. The CDR3 DNA sequence: TGTGCCAGCAGTGAAGAGGGGACAGGGGCTCTTGAAGCTTTCTTT. Amino acids: CASSEEGTGALEAFF.

The rearrangement uses TRBV6-2 or TRBV6-3 and TRBJ2-7, with D possibly being TRBD1 (6 bases). V was trimmed by 2 bases and J by 6 bases, leaving 23 bases between them. Germline CDR1 reads MNHEY; CDR2 reads SVGEGT. CDR3 size: 17 residues. The CDR3 here is CASSYPLGTSLDTEQYF. CDR3 nucleotides: TGTGCCAGCAGTTACCCCCTCGGGACATCGCTTGATACCGAGCAGTACTTC.

This chain joins TRBV6-1 and TRBJ2-3, with no clear D. The germline V gene has CDR1 MNHNS and CDR2 SASEGT. The CDR3 covers 13 residues. V lost 3 bases, J lost 0 bases, and 4 bases lay in between. As DNA, the CDR3 is TGTGCCAGCAGTGACCTCAGCACAGATACGCAGTATTTT. Translating gives CASSDLSTDTQYF.

This chain connects TRBV2 to TRBJ2-2; D might be TRBD1 (5 bases). V was pared by 7 bases and J by 2 bases, with 11 bases between. The CDR3 totals 14 residues. Germline V gene sequence: CDR1 SNHLY, CDR2 FYNNEI. The CDR3: CASIKTANTGELFF. In nucleotides, the CDR3 is TGTGCCAGCATTAAGACAGCAAACACCGGGGAGCTGTTTTTT.

This rearrangement joins TRBV15 to TRBJ1-2, with TRBD1 identical over 8 bases. The V gene's germline CDR1 is LNHNV and CDR2 YYDKDF (reference sequence). This CDR3 is built from 14 residues. V trimming: 6 bases; J trimming: 3 bases; junction bases outside the gene matches: 6. The CDR3 DNA reads as TGTGCCACCAGTACACAGGGGGAACACTATGGCTACACCTTC. This codes for CATSTQGEHYGYTF.

The chain joins TRBV10-3 to TRBJ1-5; 10 bases line up with TRBD1. This CDR3 comprises 16 residues. CDR1 ENHRY and CDR2 SYGVKD come from the germline V gene. J was trimmed by 3 bases and V by 11 bases; bases with no gene match: 13. The CDR3 spells CASVPGGTGANQPQHF. DNA for the CDR3: TGTGCCTCTGTACCGGGCGGGACAGGGGCCAATCAGCCCCAGCATTTT.

This clone was seen once. The chain employs TRBV23-1 and TRBJ2-7; 7 nucleotides match TRBD2. TRBV23-1 is filed as an ORF, its function uncertain. The V segment lost 7 bases and the J segment 4 bases; nucleotides outside the gene matches: 13. This CDR3 comprises 15 residues. In nucleotides, the CDR3 is TGCGCCAGCACTCGAGCCGGGACTATGGGGTACGAGCAGTACTTC. This gives the protein CASTRAGTMGYEQYF.

This sequence joins TRBV18 and TRBJ2-3, with a possible D match to TRBD1 (5 bases). The CDR3 is 16 residues long. The germline CDR1 and CDR2 sequences are KGHSH and LQKENI. V lost 5 bases to trimming and J lost 1 base, with 16 bases between them. The CDR3 sequence is CASSGQRGTRTDTQYF. The CDR3 DNA is TGTGCCAGCTCAGGACAAAGGGGAACCCGCACAGATACGCAGTATTTT.

This clone was counted a few times. The rearrangement joins TRBV4-1 to TRBJ2-1, with 7 bases that match TRBD1. The germline CDR1 and CDR2 sequences are MGHRA and YSYEKL. The CDR3 extends over 15 amino acids. V was pared by 4 bases and J by 9 bases, with 12 bases of the junction left unmatched. CDR3 DNA: TGCGCCAGCAGCCCTCTAGGACAGGTGCCAGGTGAGCAGTTCTTC. Its protein product is CASSPLGQVPGEQFF.

The genes are TRBV28 and TRBJ2-1; 13 bases fit TRBD2. Germline loops: CDR1 MDHEN, CDR2 SYDVKM. CDR3 size: 15 residues. The V segment lost 7 bases and the J segment 6 bases; nucleotides outside the gene matches: 6. CDR3 DNA: TGTGCCAGCATACTGGGACTAGCGGGGCGCAATGAGCAGTTCTTC. Protein: CASILGLAGRNEQFF.

The V gene is TRBV5-1, the J gene TRBJ2-3, with a tentative D call TRBD1 (6 bases). The CDR3 length is 16 residues. V was pared by 0 bases and J by 0 bases, with 11 bases between. Germline lookup yields CDR1 SGHRS and CDR2 YFSETQ. The chain's CDR3 is CASSLEGDPSTDTQYF. The DNA of the CDR3 is TGCGCCAGCAGCTTGGAGGGGGACCCTAGCACAGATACGCAGTATTTT.